This T cell receptor beta chain was identified in a study of molecular identifiers for immune sequencing clone quantification. The V and J ends lost 6 bases and 1 base respectively, with 24 bases between them. The germline gives CDR1 SGHVS, CDR2 FQNEAQ. This CDR3 comprises 18 residues. There are many counts of this clonotype. Its antigen is undetermined. TCRdb ran MiXCR on the PCR reads and lists one entry per CDR3 protein. The profile shows under 75,000 distinct CDR3 sequences, under 20% of them singletons. Study-wide results and caveats: Clones exceeding 20 RNA copies carried over 98% of effector molecules but under 1% of naive-cell molecules.

This TCR derives from a human donor in good health. Some libraries in this study had Jurkat cell RNA spiked in. Sample: naive CD8+ T cells from blood, with Jurkat cell RNA spiked in. Subset specified: FACS-sorted CD8+CD4-CCR7+CD45RA+ naive T cells. This chain joins TRBV7-8 and TRBJ2-5; D not resolved. This chain's CDR3 is CASSIRMVGSGFQETQYF. CDR3 in DNA: TGTGCCAGCAGTATCAGGATGGTGGGATCTGGCTTCCAAGAGACCCAGTACTTC.